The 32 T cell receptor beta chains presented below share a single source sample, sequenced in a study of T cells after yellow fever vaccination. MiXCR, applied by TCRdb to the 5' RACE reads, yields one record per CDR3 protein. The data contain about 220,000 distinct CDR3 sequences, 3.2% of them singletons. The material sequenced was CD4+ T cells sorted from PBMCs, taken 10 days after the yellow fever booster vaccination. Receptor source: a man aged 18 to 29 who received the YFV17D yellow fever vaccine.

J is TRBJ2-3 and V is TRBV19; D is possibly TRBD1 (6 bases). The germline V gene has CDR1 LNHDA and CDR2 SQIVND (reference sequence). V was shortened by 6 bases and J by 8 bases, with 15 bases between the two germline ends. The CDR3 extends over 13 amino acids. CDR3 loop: CASRRQGIGTQYF. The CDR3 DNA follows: TGTGCCAGTAGGAGGCAGGGGATCGGTACGCAGTATTTT. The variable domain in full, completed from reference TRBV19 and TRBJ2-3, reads DGGITQSPKYLFRKEGQNVTLSCEQNLNHDAMYWYRQDPGQGLRLIYYSQIVNDFQKGDIAEGYSVSREKKESFPLTVTSAQKNPTAFYLCASRRQGIGTQYFGPGTRLTVL.

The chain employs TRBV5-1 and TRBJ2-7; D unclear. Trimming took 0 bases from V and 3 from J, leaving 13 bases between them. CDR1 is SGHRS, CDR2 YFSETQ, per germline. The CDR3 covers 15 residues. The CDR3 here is CASSLDATPNYEQYF. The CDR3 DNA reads TGCGCCAGCAGCTTGGACGCGACACCTAACTACGAGCAGTACTTC.

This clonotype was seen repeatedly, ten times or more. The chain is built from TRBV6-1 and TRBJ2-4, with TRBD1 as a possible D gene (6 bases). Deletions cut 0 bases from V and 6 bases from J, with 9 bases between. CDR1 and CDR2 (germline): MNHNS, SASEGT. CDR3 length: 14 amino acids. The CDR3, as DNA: TGTGCCAGCAGTGAAGCTGGGGGCGGAAACATTCAGTACTTC. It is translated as CASSEAGGGNIQYF.

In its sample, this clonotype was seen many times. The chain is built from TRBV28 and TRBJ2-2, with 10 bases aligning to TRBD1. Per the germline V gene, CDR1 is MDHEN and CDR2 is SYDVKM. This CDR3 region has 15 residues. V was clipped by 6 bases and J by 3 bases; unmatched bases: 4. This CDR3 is CASRLGQGDTGELFF. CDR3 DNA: TGTGCCAGCAGATTAGGACAGGGGGACACCGGGGAGCTGTTTTTT.

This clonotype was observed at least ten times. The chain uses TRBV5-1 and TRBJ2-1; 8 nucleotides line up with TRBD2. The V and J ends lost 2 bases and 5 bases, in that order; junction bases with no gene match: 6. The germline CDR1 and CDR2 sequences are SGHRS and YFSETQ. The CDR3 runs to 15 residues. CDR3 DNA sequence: TGCGCCAGCAGCTTACTAGCGGCCCGTGACAATGAGCAGTTCTTC. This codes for CASSLLAARDNEQFF.

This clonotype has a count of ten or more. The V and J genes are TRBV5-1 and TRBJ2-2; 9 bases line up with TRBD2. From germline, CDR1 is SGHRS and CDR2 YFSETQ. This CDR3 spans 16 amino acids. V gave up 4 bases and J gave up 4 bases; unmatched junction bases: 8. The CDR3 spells CASSPTGAGGTGELFF. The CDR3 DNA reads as TGCGCCAGCAGCCCTACAGGAGCGGGGGGCACCGGGGAGCTGTTTTTT.

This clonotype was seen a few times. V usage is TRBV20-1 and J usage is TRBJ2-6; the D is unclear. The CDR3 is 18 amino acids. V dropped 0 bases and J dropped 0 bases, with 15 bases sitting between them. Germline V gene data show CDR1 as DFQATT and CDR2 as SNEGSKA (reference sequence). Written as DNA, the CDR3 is TGCAGTGCTAGAGATTACCGGGTTTGGTCCTCTGGGGCCAACGTCCTGACTTTC. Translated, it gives CSARDYRVWSSGANVLTF.

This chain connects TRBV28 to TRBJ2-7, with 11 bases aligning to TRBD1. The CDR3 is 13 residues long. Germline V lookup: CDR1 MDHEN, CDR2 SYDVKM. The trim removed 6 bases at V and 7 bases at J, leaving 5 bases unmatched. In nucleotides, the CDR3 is TGTGCCAGCAGGCGGACAGGGGGCCTTGAGCAGTACGTC. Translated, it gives CASRRTGGLEQYV.

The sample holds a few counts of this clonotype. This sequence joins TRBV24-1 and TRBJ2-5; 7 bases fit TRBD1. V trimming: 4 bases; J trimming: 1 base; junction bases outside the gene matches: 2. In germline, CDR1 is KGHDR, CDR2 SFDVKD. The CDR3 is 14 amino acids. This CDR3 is CATSEGTVQETQYF. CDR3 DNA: TGTGCCACCAGTGAAGGGACAGTCCAAGAGACCCAGTACTTC.

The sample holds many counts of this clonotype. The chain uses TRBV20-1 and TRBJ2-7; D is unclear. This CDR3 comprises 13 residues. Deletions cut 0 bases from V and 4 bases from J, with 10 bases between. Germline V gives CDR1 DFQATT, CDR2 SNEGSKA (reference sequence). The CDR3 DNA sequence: TGCAGTGCTAGAGATCGAACGCATTACGAGCAGTACGTC. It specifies CSARDRTHYEQYV.

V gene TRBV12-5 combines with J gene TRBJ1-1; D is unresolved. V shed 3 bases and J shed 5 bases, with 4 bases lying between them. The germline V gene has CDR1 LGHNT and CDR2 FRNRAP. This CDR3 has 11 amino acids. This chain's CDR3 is CASGFGTEAFF. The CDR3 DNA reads TGTGCTAGTGGTTTTGGTACTGAAGCTTTCTTT. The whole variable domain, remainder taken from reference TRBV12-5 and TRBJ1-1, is DARVTQTPRHKVTEMGQEVTMRCQPILGHNTVFWYRQTMMQGLELLAYFRNRAPLDDSGMPKDRFSAEMPDATLATLKIQPSEPRDSAVYFCASGFGTEAFFGQGTRLTVV.

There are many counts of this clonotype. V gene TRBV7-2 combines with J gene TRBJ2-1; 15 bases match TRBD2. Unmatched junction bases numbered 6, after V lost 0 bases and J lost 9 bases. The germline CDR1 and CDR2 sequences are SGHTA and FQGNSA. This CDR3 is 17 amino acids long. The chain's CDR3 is CASSLAFGLAGGPEQFF. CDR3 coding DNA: TGTGCCAGCAGCTTAGCCTTCGGACTAGCGGGGGGGCCTGAGCAGTTCTTC.

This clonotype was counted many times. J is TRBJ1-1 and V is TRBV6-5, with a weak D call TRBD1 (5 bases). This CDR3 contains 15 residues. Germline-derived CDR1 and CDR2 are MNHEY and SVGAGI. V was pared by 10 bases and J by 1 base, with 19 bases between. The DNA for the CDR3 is TGTGCCACCCAACTGGGGGGTCGCGCGAACACTGAAGCTTTCTTT. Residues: CATQLGGRANTEAFF.

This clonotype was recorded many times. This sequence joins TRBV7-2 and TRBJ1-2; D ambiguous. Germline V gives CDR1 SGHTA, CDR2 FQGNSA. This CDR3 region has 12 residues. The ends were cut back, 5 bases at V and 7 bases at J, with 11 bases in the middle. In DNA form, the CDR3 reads TGTGCCAGCAGCATACCGGAGGGTGGCTACACCTTC. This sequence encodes CASSIPEGGYTF.

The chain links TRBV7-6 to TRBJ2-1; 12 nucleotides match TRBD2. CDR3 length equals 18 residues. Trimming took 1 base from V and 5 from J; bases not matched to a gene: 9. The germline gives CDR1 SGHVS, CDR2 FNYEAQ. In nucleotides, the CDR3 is TGTGCCAGCAGCTTAGGCCCCCGACTAGCGGGGGTTCACAATGAGCAGTTCTTC. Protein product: CASSLGPRLAGVHNEQFF.

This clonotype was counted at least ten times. CDR3 sequence: CASSLGGDRAQPQHF. The CDR3 DNA reads as TGTGCCAGCAGCTTAGGCGGGGACAGGGCTCAGCCCCAGCATTTT. The genes are TRBV7-2 and TRBJ1-5; 9 nucleotides match TRBD1. CDR1 SGHTA and CDR2 FQGNSA come from the germline V gene. With V trimmed by 1 base and J by 6 bases, 4 bases remained unmatched. The CDR3 loop spans 15 amino acids. Using reference TRBV7-2 and TRBJ1-5 for the parts outside the CDR3, the full variable domain is GAGVSQSPSNKVTEKGKDVELRCDPISGHTALYWYRQSLGQGLEFLIYFQGNSAPDKSGLPSDRFSAERTGGSVSTLTIQRTQQEDSAVYLCASSLGGDRAQPQHFGDGTRLSIL.

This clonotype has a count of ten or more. The CDR3 DNA reads as TGTGCCAGCAGCTTACTACAGGGGATGAACGCTTTCTTT. This gives the protein CASSLLQGMNAFF. V and J are TRBV7-8 and TRBJ1-1, with TRBD1 identical over 7 bases. After removal of 2 bases from V and 11 bases from J, the junction contained 8 bases not matched to a gene. The length of the CDR3 is 13 residues. CDR1 is SGHVS and CDR2 is FQNEAQ in the germline V gene.

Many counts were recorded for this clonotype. The CDR3 DNA is TGTGCCAGCAGCTTGGGCACTCGAGACTATGGCTACACCTTC. It encodes CASSLGTRDYGYTF. The chain uses TRBV11-1 and TRBJ1-2, with D hard to call. In germline, CDR1 is SGHAT, CDR2 FQDESV (reference sequence). This CDR3 contains 14 residues. Trimming stripped 3 bases from V and 3 bases from J, with 11 bases between.

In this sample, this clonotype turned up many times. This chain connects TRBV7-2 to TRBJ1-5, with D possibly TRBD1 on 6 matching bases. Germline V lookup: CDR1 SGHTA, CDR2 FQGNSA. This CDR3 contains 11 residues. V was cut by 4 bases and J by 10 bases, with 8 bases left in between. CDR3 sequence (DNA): TGTGCCAGCAGCTCACAGGGACCCCAGCATTTT. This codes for CASSSQGPQHF.

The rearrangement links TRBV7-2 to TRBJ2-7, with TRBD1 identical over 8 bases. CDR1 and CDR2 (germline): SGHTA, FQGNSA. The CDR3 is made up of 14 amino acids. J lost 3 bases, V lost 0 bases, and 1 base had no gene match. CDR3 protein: CASSLAGQGYEQYV. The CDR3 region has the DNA TGTGCCAGCAGCTTAGCCGGACAGGGCTACGAGCAGTACGTC.

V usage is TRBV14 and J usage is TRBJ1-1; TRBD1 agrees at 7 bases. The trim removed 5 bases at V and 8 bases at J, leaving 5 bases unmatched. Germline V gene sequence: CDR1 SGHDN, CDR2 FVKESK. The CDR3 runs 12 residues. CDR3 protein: CASSFRTGEAFF. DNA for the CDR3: TGTGCCAGCAGCTTCCGGACAGGCGAAGCTTTCTTT.

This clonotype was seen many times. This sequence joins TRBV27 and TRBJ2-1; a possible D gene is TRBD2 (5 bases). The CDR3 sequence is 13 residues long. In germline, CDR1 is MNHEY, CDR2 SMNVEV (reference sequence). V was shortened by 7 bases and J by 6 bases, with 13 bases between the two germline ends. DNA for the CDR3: TGTGCCAGCACCCTACTAGGAACCAATGAGCAGTTCTTC. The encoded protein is CASTLLGTNEQFF.

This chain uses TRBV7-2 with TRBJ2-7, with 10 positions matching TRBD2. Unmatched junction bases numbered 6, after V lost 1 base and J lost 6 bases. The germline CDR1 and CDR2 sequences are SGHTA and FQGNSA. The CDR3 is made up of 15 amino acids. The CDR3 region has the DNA TGTGCCAGCAGCTTAGACAGGACTAGCGGCTCCGAGCAGTACGTC. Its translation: CASSLDRTSGSEQYV.

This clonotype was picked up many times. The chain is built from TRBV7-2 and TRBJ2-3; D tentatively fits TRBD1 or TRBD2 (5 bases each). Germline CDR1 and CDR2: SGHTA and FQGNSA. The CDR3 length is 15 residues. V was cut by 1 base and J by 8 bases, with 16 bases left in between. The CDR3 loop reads CASSLDGTIPRTQYF. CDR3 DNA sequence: TGTGCCAGCAGCTTAGACGGGACCATCCCCCGTACGCAGTATTTT. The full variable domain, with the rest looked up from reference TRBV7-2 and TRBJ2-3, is GAGVSQSPSNKVTEKGKDVELRCDPISGHTALYWYRQSLGQGLEFLIYFQGNSAPDKSGLPSDRFSAERTGGSVSTLTIQRTQQEDSAVYLCASSLDGTIPRTQYFGPGTRLTVL.

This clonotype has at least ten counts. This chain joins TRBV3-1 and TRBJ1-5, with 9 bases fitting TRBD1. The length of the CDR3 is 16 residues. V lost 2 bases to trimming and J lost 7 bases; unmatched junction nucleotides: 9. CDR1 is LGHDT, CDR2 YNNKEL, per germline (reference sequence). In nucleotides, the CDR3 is TGTGCCAGCAGCCAAACCGGGACAGGGATTCGGCAGCCCCAGCATTTT. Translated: CASSQTGTGIRQPQHF.

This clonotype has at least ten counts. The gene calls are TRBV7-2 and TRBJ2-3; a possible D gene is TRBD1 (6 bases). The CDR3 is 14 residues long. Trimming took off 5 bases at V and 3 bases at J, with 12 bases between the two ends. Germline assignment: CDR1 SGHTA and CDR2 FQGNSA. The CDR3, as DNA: TGTGCCAGCAGCAAAACCACAGGGACAGATACGCAGTATTTT. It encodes CASSKTTGTDTQYF.

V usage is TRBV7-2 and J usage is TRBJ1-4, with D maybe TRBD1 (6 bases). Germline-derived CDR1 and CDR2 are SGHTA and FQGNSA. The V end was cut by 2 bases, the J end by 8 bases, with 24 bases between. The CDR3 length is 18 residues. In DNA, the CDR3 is TGTGCCAGCAGCTTATTATCAACAGGGCTCCGTCTCCACGAAAAACTGTTTTTT. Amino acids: CASSLLSTGLRLHEKLFF.

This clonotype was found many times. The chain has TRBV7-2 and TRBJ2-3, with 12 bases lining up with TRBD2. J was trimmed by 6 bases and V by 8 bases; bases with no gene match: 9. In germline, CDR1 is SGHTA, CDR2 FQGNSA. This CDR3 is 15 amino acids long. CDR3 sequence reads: CASELAGGSPDTQYF. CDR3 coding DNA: TGTGCCAGCGAACTAGCGGGGGGTTCCCCCGATACGCAGTATTTT.

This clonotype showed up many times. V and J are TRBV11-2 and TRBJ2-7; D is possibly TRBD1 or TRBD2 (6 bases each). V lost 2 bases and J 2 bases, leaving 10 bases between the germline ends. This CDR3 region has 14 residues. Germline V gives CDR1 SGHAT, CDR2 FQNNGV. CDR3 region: CASSLRGVAYEQYF. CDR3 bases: TGTGCCAGCAGCTTAAGGGGGGTCGCCTACGAGCAGTACTTC. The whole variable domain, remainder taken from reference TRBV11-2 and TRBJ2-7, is EAGVAQSPRYKIIEKRQSVAFWCNPISGHATLYWYQQILGQGPKLLIQFQNNGVVDDSQLPKDRFSAERLKGVDSTLKIQPAKLEDSAVYLCASSLRGVAYEQYFGPGTRLTVT.

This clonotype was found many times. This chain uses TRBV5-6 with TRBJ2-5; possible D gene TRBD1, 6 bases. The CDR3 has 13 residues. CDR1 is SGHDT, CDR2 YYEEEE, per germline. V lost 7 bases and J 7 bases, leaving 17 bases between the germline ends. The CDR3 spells CASQLTGPRTQYF. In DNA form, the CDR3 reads TGTGCCAGCCAACTGACAGGCCCCAGGACCCAGTACTTC.

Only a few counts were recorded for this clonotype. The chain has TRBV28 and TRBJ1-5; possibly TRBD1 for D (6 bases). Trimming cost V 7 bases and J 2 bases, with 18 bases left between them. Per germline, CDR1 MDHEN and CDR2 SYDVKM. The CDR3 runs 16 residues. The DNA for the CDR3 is TGTGCCAGCAATCTTCCACAGGGCTTCGGCAATCAGCCCCAGCATTTT. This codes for CASNLPQGFGNQPQHF. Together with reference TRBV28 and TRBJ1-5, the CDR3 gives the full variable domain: DVKVTQSSRYLVKRTGEKVFLECVQDMDHENMFWYRQDPGLGLRLIYFSYDVKMKEKGDIPEGYSVSREKKERFSLILESASTNQTSMYLCASNLPQGFGNQPQHFGDGTRLSIL.

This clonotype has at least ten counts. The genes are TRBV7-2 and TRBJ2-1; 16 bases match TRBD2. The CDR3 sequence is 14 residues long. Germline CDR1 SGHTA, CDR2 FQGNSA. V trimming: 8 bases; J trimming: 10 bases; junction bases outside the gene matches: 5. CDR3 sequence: CASGGTSGGGEQFF. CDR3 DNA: TGTGCCAGCGGCGGGACTAGCGGGGGGGGAGAGCAGTTCTTC.